These 5 T cell receptor beta chains were sequenced from one sample in a study of blood T cells in healthy people across ages. Primers used in a second PCR of roughly 7 to 12 cycles were a sample-barcoded 5' primer and a J-beta primer mix. TCRdb reprocessed the 5' RACE reads via MiXCR and lists one record per CDR3 protein. Of roughly 800,000 distinct CDR3 sequences listed, roughly 64% are singletons. The sequencing sample was made of blood. These receptors were collected from a man aged 30 to 39 in good health.

This chain connects TRBV28 to TRBJ2-5, with 9 bases that match TRBD2. This CDR3 has 16 residues. Losses at the gene ends were 7 bases for V and 5 bases for J; bases not matched to a gene: 14. The germline V gene encodes CDR1 MDHEN and CDR2 SYDVKM. CDR3 region: CASNHPAREGRETQYF. The CDR3 DNA reads as TGTGCCAGCAATCATCCGGCGCGGGAGGGCCGGGAGACCCAGTACTTC.

The chain combines TRBV9 with TRBJ2-7; D unresolved. This CDR3 spans 15 amino acids. V was trimmed by 3 bases and J by 7 bases, leaving 20 bases between them. The germline V gene has CDR1 SGDLS and CDR2 YYNGEE. CDR3 bases: TGTGCCAGCAGCGGAAGTAGCAGCTCCTACAATGAGCAGTACTTC. This encodes CASSGSSSSYNEQYF. Filled out from reference TRBV9 and TRBJ2-7, the complete variable domain reads DSGVTQTPKHLITATGQRVTLRCSPRSGDLSVYWYQQSLDQGLQFLIQYYNGEERAKGNILERFSAQQFPDLHSELNLSSLELGDSALYFCASSGSSSSYNEQYFGPGTRLTVT.

In DNA, the CDR3 is TGCAGTGCCCCAACCTCTAGCGACTACAATGAGCAGTTCTTC. Encoded protein: CSAPTSSDYNEQFF. The chain has TRBV20-1 and TRBJ2-1; a weak D match, TRBD2 (6 bases). CDR1 is DFQATT and CDR2 is SNEGSKA in the germline V gene (reference sequence). The CDR3 is 14 residues long. V lost 6 bases and J lost 3, with 15 bases in between.

The chain joins TRBV20-1 to TRBJ1-5, with D perhaps TRBD1 (6 bases). In germline, CDR1 is DFQATT, CDR2 SNEGSKA (reference sequence). Between the trimmed V and J ends, which lost 5 bases and 4 bases, there was a span of 15 bases. This CDR3 is 14 amino acids long. The CDR3 region has the DNA TGCAGTGCTGCCCGGACAGTTACGAATCAGCCCCAGCATTTT. Translated, it gives CSAARTVTNQPQHF.

The genes are TRBV5-1 and TRBJ2-7; TRBD2 matches 13 bases. V shed 5 bases, J shed 7 bases, and the junction held 9 bases outside the gene matches. Germline loops: CDR1 SGHRS, CDR2 YFSETQ. The CDR3 length is 15 residues. The CDR3 region is CASSSGTSGRAEQYF. Written as DNA, the CDR3 is TGCGCCAGCAGTTCAGGAACTAGCGGGAGGGCTGAGCAGTACTTC. The full variable domain, with the rest looked up from reference TRBV5-1 and TRBJ2-7, is KAGVTQTPRYLIKTRGQQVTLSCSPISGHRSVSWYQQTPGQGLQFLFEYFSETQRNKGNFPGRFSGRQFSNSRSEMNVSTLELGDSALYLCASSSGTSGRAEQYFGPGTRLTVT.